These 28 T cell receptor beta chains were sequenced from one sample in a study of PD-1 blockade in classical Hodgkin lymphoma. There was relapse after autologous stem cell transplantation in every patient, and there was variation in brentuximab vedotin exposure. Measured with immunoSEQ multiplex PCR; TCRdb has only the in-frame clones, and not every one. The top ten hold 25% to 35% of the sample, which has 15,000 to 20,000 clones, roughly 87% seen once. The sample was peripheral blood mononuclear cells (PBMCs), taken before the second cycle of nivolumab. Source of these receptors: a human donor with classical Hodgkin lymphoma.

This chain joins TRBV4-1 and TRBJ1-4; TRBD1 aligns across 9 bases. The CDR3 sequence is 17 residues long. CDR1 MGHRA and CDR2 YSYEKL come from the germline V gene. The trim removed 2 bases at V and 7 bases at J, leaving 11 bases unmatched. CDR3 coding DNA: TGCGCCAGCAGCCAATATTCACAGGGGGCTGGGATTGAAAAACTGTTTTTT. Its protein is CASSQYSQGAGIEKLFF.

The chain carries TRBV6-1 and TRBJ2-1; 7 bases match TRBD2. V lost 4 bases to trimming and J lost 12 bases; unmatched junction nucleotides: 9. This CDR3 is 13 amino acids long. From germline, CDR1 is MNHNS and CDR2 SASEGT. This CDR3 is CASSGDYSRGQFF. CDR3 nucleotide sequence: TGTGCCAGCAGTGGGGACTACTCAAGGGGGCAGTTCTTC.

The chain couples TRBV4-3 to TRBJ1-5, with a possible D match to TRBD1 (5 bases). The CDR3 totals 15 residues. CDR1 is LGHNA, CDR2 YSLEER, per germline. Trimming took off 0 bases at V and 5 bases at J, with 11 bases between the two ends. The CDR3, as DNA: TGCGCCAGCAGCCAAGATGGCAGGGAGGATCAGCCCCAGCATTTT. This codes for CASSQDGREDQPQHF.

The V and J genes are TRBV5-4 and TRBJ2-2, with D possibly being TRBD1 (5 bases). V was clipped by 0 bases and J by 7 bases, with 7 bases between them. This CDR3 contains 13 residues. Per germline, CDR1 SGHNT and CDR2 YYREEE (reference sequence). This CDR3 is CASSLVRGGELFF. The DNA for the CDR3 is TGTGCCAGCAGCTTGGTTAGGGGCGGGGAGCTGTTTTTT.

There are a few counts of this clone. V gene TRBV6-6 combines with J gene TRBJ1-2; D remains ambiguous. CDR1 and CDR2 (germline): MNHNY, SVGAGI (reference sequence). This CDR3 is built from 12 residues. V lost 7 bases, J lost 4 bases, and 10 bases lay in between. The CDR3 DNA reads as TGTGCCAGCACCGCAGCGGGCTATGGCTACACCTTC. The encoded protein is CASTAAGYGYTF.

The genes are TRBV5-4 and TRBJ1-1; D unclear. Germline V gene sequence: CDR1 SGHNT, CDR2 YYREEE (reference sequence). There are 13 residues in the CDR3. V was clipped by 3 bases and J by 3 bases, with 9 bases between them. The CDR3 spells CASSYVFDTEAFF. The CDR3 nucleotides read TGTGCCAGCAGCTACGTTTTCGACACTGAAGCTTTCTTT.

CDR3 amino acids: CASGPDGGGNQPQHF. CDR3 nucleotides: TGTGCTAGTGGCCCCGACGGAGGGGGCAATCAGCCCCAGCATTTT. The chain couples TRBV12-5 to TRBJ1-5; tentative D call: TRBD1 (5 bases). The germline V and J ends were trimmed by 6 bases and 2 bases, with 14 bases remaining between them. CDR1 is LGHNT, CDR2 FRNRAP, per germline. This CDR3 contains 15 residues.

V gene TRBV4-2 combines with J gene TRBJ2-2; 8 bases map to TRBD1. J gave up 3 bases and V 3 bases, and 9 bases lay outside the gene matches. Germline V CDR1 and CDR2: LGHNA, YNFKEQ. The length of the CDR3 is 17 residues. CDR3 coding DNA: TGTGCCAGCAGCCAGAAGACAGGGGAAAGATACACCGGGGAGCTGTTTTTT. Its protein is CASSQKTGERYTGELFF.

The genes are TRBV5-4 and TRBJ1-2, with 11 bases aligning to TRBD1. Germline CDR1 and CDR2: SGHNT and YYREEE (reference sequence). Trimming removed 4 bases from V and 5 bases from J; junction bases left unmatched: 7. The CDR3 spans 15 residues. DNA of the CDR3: TGTGCCAGCAGCGTCCCCGGGACAGGGGGGTATGGCTACACCTTC. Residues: CASSVPGTGGYGYTF.

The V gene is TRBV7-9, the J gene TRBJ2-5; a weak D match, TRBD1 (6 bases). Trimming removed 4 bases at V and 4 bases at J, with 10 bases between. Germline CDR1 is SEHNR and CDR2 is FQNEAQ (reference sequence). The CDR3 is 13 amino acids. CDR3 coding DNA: TGTGCCAGCAGCTCGGACAGCCTAGAGACCCAGTACTTC. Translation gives CASSSDSLETQYF.

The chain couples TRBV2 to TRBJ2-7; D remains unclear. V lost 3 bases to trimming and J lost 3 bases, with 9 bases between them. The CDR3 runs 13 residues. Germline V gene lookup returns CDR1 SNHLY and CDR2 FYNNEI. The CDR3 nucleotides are TGTGCCAGCAGTGATCGGATGGACTACGAGCAGTACTTC. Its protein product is CASSDRMDYEQYF.

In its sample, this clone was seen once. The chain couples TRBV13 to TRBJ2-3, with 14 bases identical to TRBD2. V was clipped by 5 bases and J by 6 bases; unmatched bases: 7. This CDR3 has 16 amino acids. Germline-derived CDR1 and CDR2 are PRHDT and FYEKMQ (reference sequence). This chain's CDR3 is CASSPGTSGGGDTQYF. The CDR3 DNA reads TGTGCCAGCAGCCCAGGGACTAGCGGGGGCGGTGATACGCAGTATTTT.

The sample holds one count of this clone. The CDR3 sequence is CASSLLVGRGYEQYF. The CDR3 DNA follows: TGTGCCAGCAGCTTGCTGGTGGGAAGGGGTTACGAGCAGTACTTC. The gene calls are TRBV5-5 and TRBJ2-7; D perhaps matches TRBD1 (5 bases). This CDR3 contains 15 residues. With 1 base removed from V and 4 bases from J, the gap between germline ends came to 15 bases. CDR1 is SGHKS and CDR2 is YYEKEE in the germline V gene (reference sequence).

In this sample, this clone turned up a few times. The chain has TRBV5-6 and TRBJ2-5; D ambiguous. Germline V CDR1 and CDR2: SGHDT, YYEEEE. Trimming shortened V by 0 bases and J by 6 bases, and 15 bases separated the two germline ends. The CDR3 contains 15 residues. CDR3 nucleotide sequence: TGTGCCAGCAGCTTGGTAGGAACAAAGGGCCAGACCCAGTACTTC. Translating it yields CASSLVGTKGQTQYF.

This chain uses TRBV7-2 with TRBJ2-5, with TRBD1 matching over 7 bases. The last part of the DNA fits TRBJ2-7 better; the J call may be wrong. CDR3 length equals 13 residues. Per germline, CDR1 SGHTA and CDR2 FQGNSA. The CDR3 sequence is CASTVTGWNEQYF. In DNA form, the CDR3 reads TGTGCCAGCACCGTGACAGGGTGGAACGAGCAGTACTTC.

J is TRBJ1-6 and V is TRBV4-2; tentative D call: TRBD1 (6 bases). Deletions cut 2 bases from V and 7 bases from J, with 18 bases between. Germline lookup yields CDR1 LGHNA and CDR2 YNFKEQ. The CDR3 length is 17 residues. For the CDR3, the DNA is TGTGCCAGCAGCCAAAAGACAGGAGGAAATTTAAATTCACCCCTCCACTTT. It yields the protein CASSQKTGGNLNSPLHF.

The CDR3 DNA follows: TGTGCCAGCAGTGAAATGAGGGGGGAGACCCAGTACTTC. As protein: CASSEMRGETQYF. The rearrangement joins TRBV6-1 to TRBJ2-5; possibly TRBD1 for D (6 bases). The V gene's germline CDR1 is MNHNS and CDR2 SASEGT. The CDR3 extends over 13 amino acids. V lost 2 bases to trimming and J lost 5 bases, with 9 bases between them.

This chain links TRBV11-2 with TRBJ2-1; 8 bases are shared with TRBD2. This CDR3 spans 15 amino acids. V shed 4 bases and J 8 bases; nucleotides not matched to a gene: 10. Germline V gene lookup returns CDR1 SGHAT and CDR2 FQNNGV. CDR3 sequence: CASSSPAGVRDEQFF. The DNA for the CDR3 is TGTGCCAGCAGCTCCCCAGCGGGGGTCAGGGATGAGCAGTTCTTC.

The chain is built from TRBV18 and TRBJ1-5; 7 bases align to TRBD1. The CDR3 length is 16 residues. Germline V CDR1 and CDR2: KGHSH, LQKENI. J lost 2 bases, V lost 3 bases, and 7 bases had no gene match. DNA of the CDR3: TGTGCCAGCTCACCGGTTGGGGACAGAGGCAATCAGCCCCAGCATTTT. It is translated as CASSPVGDRGNQPQHF.

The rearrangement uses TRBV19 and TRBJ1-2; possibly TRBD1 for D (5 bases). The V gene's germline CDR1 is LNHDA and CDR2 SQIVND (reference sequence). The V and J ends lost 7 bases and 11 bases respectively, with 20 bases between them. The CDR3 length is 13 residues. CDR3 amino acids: CASIRAGGFLYTF. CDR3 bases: TGTGCCAGTATCCGGGCCGGGGGATTTTTGTACACCTTC.

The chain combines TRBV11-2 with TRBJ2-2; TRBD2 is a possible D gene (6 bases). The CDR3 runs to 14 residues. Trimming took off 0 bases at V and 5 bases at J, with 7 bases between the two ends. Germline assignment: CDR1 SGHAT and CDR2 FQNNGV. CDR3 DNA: TGTGCCAGCAGCTTAGAGGGGACTACCGGGGAGCTGTTTTTT. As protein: CASSLEGTTGELFF.

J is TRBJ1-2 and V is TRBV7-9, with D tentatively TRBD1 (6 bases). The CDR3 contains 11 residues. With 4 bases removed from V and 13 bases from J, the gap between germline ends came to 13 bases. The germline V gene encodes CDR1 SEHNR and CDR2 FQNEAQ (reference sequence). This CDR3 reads CASSYQGIPTF. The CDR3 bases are TGTGCCAGCAGCTATCAGGGGATCCCCACCTTC.

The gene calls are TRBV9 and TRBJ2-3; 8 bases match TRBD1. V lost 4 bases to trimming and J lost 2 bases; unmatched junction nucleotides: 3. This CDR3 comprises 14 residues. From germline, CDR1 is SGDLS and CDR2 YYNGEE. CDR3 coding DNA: TGTGCCAGCAGCCCCCAGGGGGCCACAGATACGCAGTATTTT. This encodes CASSPQGATDTQYF.

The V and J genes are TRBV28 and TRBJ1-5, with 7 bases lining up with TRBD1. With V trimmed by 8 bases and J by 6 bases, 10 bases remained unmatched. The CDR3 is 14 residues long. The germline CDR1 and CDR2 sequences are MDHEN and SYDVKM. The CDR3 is CASLRGDSAQPQHF. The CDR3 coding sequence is TGTGCCAGCTTGCGCGGGGACAGCGCTCAGCCCCAGCATTTT.

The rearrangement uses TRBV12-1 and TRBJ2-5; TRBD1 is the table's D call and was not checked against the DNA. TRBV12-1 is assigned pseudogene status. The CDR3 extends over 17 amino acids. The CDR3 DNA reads TGTGCCAGCAGCTTCCGCCGACAGGGATTTGGTAATGAGACCCAGTACTTC. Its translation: CASSFRRQGFGNETQYF.

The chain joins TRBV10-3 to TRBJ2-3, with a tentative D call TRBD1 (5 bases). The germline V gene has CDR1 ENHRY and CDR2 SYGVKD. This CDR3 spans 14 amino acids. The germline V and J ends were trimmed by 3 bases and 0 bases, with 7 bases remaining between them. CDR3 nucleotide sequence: TGTGCCATCAGTGAAAGGGGTAGCACAGATACGCAGTATTTT. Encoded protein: CAISERGSTDTQYF.

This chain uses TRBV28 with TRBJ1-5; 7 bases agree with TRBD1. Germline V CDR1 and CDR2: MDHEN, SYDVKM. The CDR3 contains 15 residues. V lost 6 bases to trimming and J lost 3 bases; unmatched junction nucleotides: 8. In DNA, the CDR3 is TGTGCCAGCAGAAAAGACAGGGTGTACAATCAGCCCCAGCATTTT. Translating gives CASRKDRVYNQPQHF.

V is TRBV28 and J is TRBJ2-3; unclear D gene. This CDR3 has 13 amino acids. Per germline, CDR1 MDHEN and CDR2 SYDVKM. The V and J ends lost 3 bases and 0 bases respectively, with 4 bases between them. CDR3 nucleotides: TGTGCCAGCAGTTTGGACAGCACAGATACGCAGTATTTT. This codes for CASSLDSTDTQYF.